One sample yielded the 3 T cell receptor beta chains listed below, sequenced in a study of identical twins. TCRdb independently ran MiXCR on the 5' RACE reads; one entry per CDR3 protein. The sample has under 900,000 distinct CDR3 sequences; over 9% are singletons. The same sample was also studied in work on yellow fever vaccine responses in identical twins.

Sequencing was performed on PBMCs. The receptors stem from a woman aged 18 to 35 in good health.

The CDR3 DNA follows: TGTGCCAGCAGCCAAGGTTGGGATGTCCAAGAGACCCAGTACTTC. Residues: CASSQGWDVQETQYF. This chain links TRBV14 with TRBJ2-5; unclear D gene. Germline-derived CDR1 and CDR2 are SGHDN and FVKESK. The CDR3 has 15 residues. V lost 1 base to trimming and J lost 1 base, with 10 bases between them. The complete variable domain, with remaining parts taken from reference TRBV14 and TRBJ2-5, reads EAGVTQFPSHSVIEKGQTVTLRCDPISGHDNLYWYRRVMGKEIKFLLHFVKESKQDESGMPNNRFLAERTGGTYSTLKVQPAELEDSGVYFCASSQGWDVQETQYFGPGTRLLVL.

The rearrangement uses TRBV29-1 and TRBJ2-5, with D perhaps matching TRBD2 (6 bases). The germline V gene encodes CDR1 SQVTM and CDR2 ANQGSEA. CDR3 size: 12 residues. Trimming left V 8 bases short and J 5 bases short, with 15 bases between. The CDR3 reads CSTRGDGETQYF. The CDR3 DNA sequence: TGCAGCACACGCGGGGACGGGGAGACCCAGTACTTC.

This clonotype came up many times. The chain couples TRBV12-3 or TRBV12-4 to TRBJ1-3; D might be TRBD1 (5 bases). Trimming removed 8 bases from V and 0 bases from J, with 8 bases in between. This CDR3 is 13 amino acids long. In DNA form, the CDR3 reads TGTGCCAGCGGGGCCAACTCTGGAAACACCATATATTTT. As protein: CASGANSGNTIYF.